This TCR beta chain was documented in a study of blood T cell repertoires in COVID-19. Authors' processing steps: Nucleated cell number was recorded as an estimate derived from reference gene primer amplification. This table comes from immunoSEQ multiplex PCR, and its TCRdb copy is limited to in-frame clones, with some not included. From that table come the V and J calls and clone size; the DNA was used to work out D and trimming. The sample carries 50,000 to 80,000 clones, just under 90% recorded once. The sequencing sample was made of peripheral blood. This clonotype was sampled from a man aged 55 to 70 with acute or convalescent COVID-19.

Here the CDR3 reads CASYGQGETQYF. In nucleotides, the CDR3 is TGTGCCAGCTACGGACAGGGAGAGACCCAGTACTTC. J is TRBJ2-5 and V is TRBV6-5; 8 nucleotides match TRBD1. This CDR3 has 12 amino acids. V lost 8 bases, J lost 4 bases, and 3 bases stayed unmatched. Germline V gives CDR1 MNHEY, CDR2 SVGAGI.